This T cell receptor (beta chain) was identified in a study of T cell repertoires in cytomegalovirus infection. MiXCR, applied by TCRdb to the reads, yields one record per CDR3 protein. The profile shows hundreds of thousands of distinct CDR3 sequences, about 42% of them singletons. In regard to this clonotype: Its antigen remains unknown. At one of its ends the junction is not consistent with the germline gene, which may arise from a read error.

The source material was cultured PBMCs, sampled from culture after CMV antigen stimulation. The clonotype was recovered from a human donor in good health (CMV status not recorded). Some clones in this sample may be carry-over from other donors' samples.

CDR3: CASSQVGTHTEAFF. The CDR3 DNA reads as TGTGCCAGCAGCCAAGTCGGGACCCACACTGAAGCTTTCTTT. The chain recombines TRBV4-1 with TRBJ1-1; tentatively, D is TRBD1 (5 bases). The CDR3 length is 14 residues. CDR1 and CDR2 from the germline V gene are MGHRA and YSYEKL.